These T cell receptor beta chains were read from a single sample in a study of CD4 T cells in relation to SARS-CoV-2 and coronaviruses. Sequencing used immunoSEQ multiplex PCR; TCRdb keeps in-frame clones, though not all of them. The sample contains approximately 50,000 clones, about 90% of which appear only once. The specimen sequenced was naive CD4+ T cells from PBMCs. Receptor source: an adult with COVID-19. Each CDR3 is given with its conserved first and last residue. Fields, in order: CDR3 DNA, CDR3 protein, D gene, V gene, J gene, clone size. A D gene is named only where the DNA matches it firmly. For some rows the clone size is stated as once, few or many, or as a class when expanded; others skip it.

TGTGCCAGCAGTCCCACCCCGGGACAGGGGGCGCCTGATTATGAGCAGTTCTTC,CASSPTPGQGAPDYEQFF,TRBD1,TRBV6-6,TRBJ2-1,once
TGTGCCTGGACCCCGGACAGTACCTATAATTCACCCCTCCACTTT,CAWTPDSTYNSPLHF,.,TRBV30,TRBJ1-6,.
TGTGCCACCACTAGGCGGTGGAACTATGGCTACACCTTC,CATTRRWNYGYTF,.,TRBV6-5,TRBJ1-2,.
TGTGCCAGCAGCGGGAGTCCAGATACGCAGTATTTT,CASSGSPDTQYF,.,TRBV21-1,TRBJ2-3,.
TGTGCCAGCAGTCCCTATGGGGGGCGAATGAGCGGCTATGGCTACACCTTC,CASSPYGGRMSGYGYTF,.,TRBV28,TRBJ1-2,.
TGTGCCAGCAGCACACCCCTGTGGACCCACACAGATACGCAGTATTTT,CASSTPLWTHTDTQYF,.,TRBV4-2,TRBJ2-3,.
TGTGCCACCAGTGATAGAGGGGGGACGGCTAGCGGGAGGGCCTCAGCAGATACGCAGTATTTT,CATSDRGGTASGRASADTQYF,TRBD2,TRBV24-1,TRBJ2-3,.
TGTGCCTGGAGTGTCAGGGTTATGGACACTGAAGCTTTCTTT,CAWSVRVMDTEAFF,.,TRBV30,TRBJ1-1,.
TGCGCCAGCAGCTTTGGAAGAGGCGTCAGGAACTCCTACGAGCAGTACTTC,CASSFGRGVRNSYEQYF,.,TRBV5-1,TRBJ2-7,.
TGTGCCAGCAGACAACAGGGGGCCCAAAGCCCTTACGAGCAGTACTTC,CASRQQGAQSPYEQYF,TRBD1,TRBV5-4,TRBJ2-7,.
TGTGCCAGCAGCTTAGCGGGGACTACCAACATTTACGAGCAGTACTTC,CASSLAGTTNIYEQYF,TRBD2,TRBV7-2,TRBJ2-7,.
TGTGCCAGCAGCACCGGGACTAGCGGATTCAATGAGCAGTTCTTC,CASSTGTSGFNEQFF,TRBD2,TRBV11-2,TRBJ2-1,.
TGTGCCAGCTCCCCCGGGACTAGCGGGGGGTTCTGGCAGTACTTC,CASSPGTSGGFWQYF,TRBD2,TRBV18,TRBJ2-7,.
TGTGCCTGGAGTGTAGGGGCGTCCGGCCGAGAGACCCAGTACTTC,CAWSVGASGRETQYF,.,TRBV30,TRBJ2-5,.
TGTGCCAGCAGGCCCGGAGGGGGCTTCACTGAAGCTTTCTTT,CASRPGGGFTEAFF,TRBD1,TRBV7-2,TRBJ1-1,.
TGTGCCAGCAGTGAGAACCCGGGAAGGGCGGGCAATCAGCCCCAGCATTTT,CASSENPGRAGNQPQHF,.,TRBV6-1,TRBJ1-5,.
TGTGCCACCCCTCCCGGGACAAGATACAATGAGCAGTTCTTC,CATPPGTRYNEQFF,.,TRBV24-1,TRBJ2-1,.
TGTGCCAGCAGCGTAGGGTTAATTGGCACAGATACGCAGTATTTT,CASSVGLIGTDTQYF,.,TRBV9,TRBJ2-3,once
TGTGCCAGCAGCTTAACATTGCAGGCATCAAATTCACCCCTCCACTTT,CASSLTLQASNSPLHF,.,TRBV7-8,TRBJ1-6,.
TGTGCCACCAGTGCTATTAATAACAGGGGAACTACGCAGTATTTT,CATSAINNRGTTQYF,TRBD1,TRBV24-1,TRBJ2-3,.
TGTGCCAGCAGTTTATATCCCGGCCAGAAGGCTTTCACAGATACGCAGTATTTT,CASSLYPGQKAFTDTQYF,.,TRBV28,TRBJ2-3,.
TGTGCCACCACAACAGGGGTCGGTGAGCAGTTCTTC,CATTTGVGEQFF,TRBD1,TRBV24-1,TRBJ2-1,.
TGCGCCAGCAGCCGGACTAGCGACTCCTACAATGAGCAGTTCTTC,CASSRTSDSYNEQFF,TRBD2,TRBV5-1,TRBJ2-1,.
TGTGCCATCAGTGTCCGGACAGGGTTTGATTCACCCCTCCACTTT,CAISVRTGFDSPLHF,TRBD1,TRBV10-3,TRBJ1-6,.
TGTGCCAGCTCACCAAGCTTTAGCGGGACAAACACAGATACGCAGTATTTT,CASSPSFSGTNTDTQYF,TRBD2,TRBV18,TRBJ2-3,.
TGTGCCACGAAAGGTATACGGGGGAGACTAGAGACCCAGTACTTC,CATKGIRGRLETQYF,.,TRBV11-2,TRBJ2-5,.
TGTGCCAGCGGGACAGAGAACACAGATACGCAGTATTTT,CASGTENTDTQYF,TRBD1,TRBV2,TRBJ2-3,.
TGTGCCAGCAGTCCTCCTGAGGGAATAGCCTACGAGCAGTACTTC,CASSPPEGIAYEQYF,.,TRBV2,TRBJ2-7,.
TGTGCCAGCAGGAAAGAAACAGGGGCCTCCTACGAGCAGTACTTC,CASRKETGASYEQYF,TRBD1,TRBV6-5,TRBJ2-7,.
TGTGCCAGTAGTATAGTCCGTAGCTCCAATGAGCAGTTCTTC,CASSIVRSSNEQFF,.,TRBV19,TRBJ2-1,.
TGTGCCAGCAGCTTAGCGGGACAGTACAATGAGCAGTTCTTC,CASSLAGQYNEQFF,TRBD1,TRBV7-9,TRBJ2-1,once
TGTGCCAGCAGCGTAGGGACTTACAATGAGCAGTTCTTC,CASSVGTYNEQFF,.,TRBV9,TRBJ2-1,once
TGTGCCAGTAGTATGACAGGGGGTGCGACCAAAAACATTCAGTACTTC,CASSMTGGATKNIQYF,TRBD1,TRBV19,TRBJ2-4,.
TGCGCCAGCAGCTTAAATCTAGCGGGGGCAGATACGCAGTATTTT,CASSLNLAGADTQYF,TRBD2,TRBV5-1,TRBJ2-3,.
TGTGCCAGCAGTTACGTGGGGCGGGCAGATACGCAGTATTTT,CASSYVGRADTQYF,.,TRBV6-6,TRBJ2-3,.
TGCAGCGTTGGACAGGGTTTGGAAAAACTGTTTTTT,CSVGQGLEKLFF,TRBD1,TRBV29-1,TRBJ1-4,.
TGTGCCAGCAGTTATCGATCCTTGGCCAAAAACATTCAGTACTTC,CASSYRSLAKNIQYF,.,TRBV6-2/TRBV6-3,TRBJ2-4,.
TGTGCCAGCTCACCACCTTACACGAACACTGAAGCTTTCTTT,CASSPPYTNTEAFF,.,TRBV18,TRBJ1-1,.
TGTGCCAGCTCACCATCTTTAAATGCGTACAATGAGCAGTTCTTC,CASSPSLNAYNEQFF,.,TRBV18,TRBJ2-1,.
TGTGCCAGCAGTGAAGCCCTCTTCCGAGGGGCAATGACCCAGTACTTC,CASSEALFRGAMTQYF,.,TRBV6-1,TRBJ2-5,.
TGTGCCAGCAGCCAAGAATCCCTACTAGCGGGAGGGGAAGATACGCAGTATTTT,CASSQESLLAGGEDTQYF,TRBD2,TRBV4-2,TRBJ2-3,.
TGTGCCAGCAGTTTTACGGGAGACCATAACGAGCAGTACTTC,CASSFTGDHNEQYF,.,TRBV27,TRBJ2-7,.
TGTGCCAGCAGCCACCTCCCGGGGTCCCTTAACTATGGCTACACCTTC,CASSHLPGSLNYGYTF,.,TRBV28,TRBJ1-2,.
TGTGCCAGCAGCGTAGTTACAGACGAAGCTTTCTTT,CASSVVTDEAFF,.,TRBV9,TRBJ1-1,once
TGTGCCAGCAGCTTATTTTCAACGGGTGGCTACACCTTC,CASSLFSTGGYTF,.,TRBV7-8,TRBJ1-2,.
TGTGCCATCTCAAGGGGTAACTCCTATAATTCACCCCTCCACTTT,CAISRGNSYNSPLHF,.,TRBV10-3,TRBJ1-6,.
TGCGCCAGCAGCTTGGAGACAGCGCGAGAGACCCAGTACTTC,CASSLETARETQYF,.,TRBV5-1,TRBJ2-5,.
TGTGCCTGGAGGTCGGCTAGCGGGTCCTACGAGCAGTACTTC,CAWRSASGSYEQYF,TRBD2,TRBV30,TRBJ2-7,.
TGTGCCAGCCCCCCCGAGGGACTGAGCACAGATACGCAGTATTTT,CASPPEGLSTDTQYF,.,TRBV6-5,TRBJ2-3,.
TGTGCCAGCAGTGTTTTAACAGGGTTAGGTGGGGGCTACACCTTC,CASSVLTGLGGGYTF,.,TRBV2,TRBJ1-2,.
TGTGCCAGCAGACAGGGTTTGGATGGCTACACCTTC,CASRQGLDGYTF,.,TRBV28,TRBJ1-2,few
TGTGCCGTACAGGGGGCCCTGATATCCGGGGAGCTGTTTTTT,CAVQGALISGELFF,TRBD1,TRBV10-3,TRBJ2-2,.
TGTGCCAGCAGCTTAAGGGGGTTTTTCCGGATCGAGTACAATGAGCAGTTCTTC,CASSLRGFFRIEYNEQFF,.,TRBV7-2,TRBJ2-1,.